The T cell receptor beta chain under discussion was sequenced for a study of neoadjuvant anti-PD-1 for oral cavity cancer (dated by TCRdb to the early 2020s). Looking at the study overall: Patients mostly received three to four biweekly doses of nivolumab at 3 mg/kg before curative-intent surgical resection. Patients who did not progress were given a fourth nivolumab dose at about day 43 and had definitive surgical resection on days 50-56. Responders were defined as patients with complete response, partial response or stable disease by RECIST 1.1; non-responders were defined as patients with progression. The parent correlative cohort had about a dozen patients and a response rate of approximately 33%. General study outcomes and caveats: After neoadjuvant nivolumab, non-responders showed significantly higher T cell clonality (Gini index) in PBMCs than responders did. Higher pretreatment blood Treg/Th17 ratios correlated with both higher pretreatment blood TCRbeta clonality and lower post-treatment tumor TCRbeta clonality. Only a few patients per response group were included in the TCR analyses, and larger cohorts for validation were called for by the authors.

For deep sequencing, each PBMC sample was run in six replicates, with libraries mostly built from approximately 500 ng of input genomic DNA. Following the manufacturer's instructions, the team built TCRbeta libraries using the immunoSEQ hsTCRbeta kit. Sequencing of the completed libraries took place using an Illumina NovaSeq 6000 S4 flow cell after they had been pooled to approximately 3.3 nM. The authors' analysis ran thus. The immunoSEQ Analyzer handled quality control and preprocessing of the raw data. The analysis was restricted to productive rearrangements, with each unique CDR3 amino acid sequence defining a clonotype. Using the R package tcR, the researchers computed the Gini-Simpson index as their estimate of repertoire clonality. Student's t test was used to compare Gini indices, and Pearson correlation was used to assess associations with tumor size change. The clones in this table, taken by TCRdb from immuneACCESS, are in-frame only. Not every clone is retained; where verified, under half of the shortfall comes from an unresolved V gene, and the cause of the rest is unknown. That table furnishes V, J and clone size, whereas the DNA furnished D and trimming. This sample lists about 16,000 clones; 72% were detected once. The top ten hold 2% to 3% of the sample.

Of note for this clone: Its antigen remains undetermined. Qualities for individual bases were not recorded, and no much larger clone is one base off.

The time point label of this sample denotes: before neoadjuvant nivolumab. Patients had been newly diagnosed with stage II-IVA oral cavity squamous cell carcinoma, and no prior systemic or radiation treatment had been given to the patients. The cohort was composed of patients with HPV-negative, locally advanced oral cavity squamous cell carcinoma. No culture maintenance or expansion was done, as the peripheral blood mononuclear cells went straight to analysis. The samples were obtained from a longitudinal correlative study of a single-arm phase II trial testing neoadjuvant nivolumab in oral cavity squamous cell carcinoma. Genomic DNA-based TCRbeta sequencing was performed on subject-matched pre- and post-treatment PBMCs and tumors from three responders and three non-responders. Peripheral blood mononuclear cells were collected before nivolumab treatment and were collected again after treatment, at the time of surgery. The Maxwell RSC DNA from Cells kit was used to isolate genomic DNA from PBMCs.

From the cysteine through the phenylalanine, the CDR3 covers 14 amino acids. Of all the DNA, just the CDR3 is kept, 42 bases in frame from base 1. V is clipped by 2 bases and J by 0 bases, and the sequence between their germline boundaries is 4 bases long. Based on the germline V gene (reference sequence), the CDR1 and CDR2 sequences are PRHDT and FYEKMQ. The source of this sequence is a person aged 40 to 85 with oral cavity squamous cell carcinoma. The sample in question was PBMCs, obtained before nivolumab (anti-PD-1) treatment. This chain joins TRBV13 to TRBJ2-2; the D segment cannot be called with confidence. The encoded CDR3 is CASSLYSNTGELFF. The sequenced DNA is TGTGCCAGCAGCTTATACTCGAACACCGGGGAGCTGTTTTTT. Beyond the CDR3, the reference TRBV13 and TRBJ2-2 genes provide the residues; the full variable domain reads: AAGVIQSPRHLIKEKRETATLKCYPIPRHDTVYWYQQGPGQDPQFLISFYEKMQSDKGSIPDRFSAQQFSDYHSELNMSSLELGDSALYFCASSLYSNTGELFFGEGSRLTVL.